This T cell receptor beta chain was recovered during a study of T cells after yellow fever vaccination. CDR3 length: 14 residues. Germline values: CDR1 MNHNS, CDR2 SASEGT. Trimming pared 6 bases from V and 6 bases from J, leaving 17 bases between. This clonotype was detected only a few times. No antigen is known for it. Study-level findings and limits: Bulk-population clonotypes that are abundant could appear as contaminants in FACS-sorted repertoires. Clonotypes found in both CD4 and CD8 compartments made up a small share. A weaker but faster secondary response was observed, peaking on day 5 versus 15.

A process of 5'RACE template switching, which added a universal primer site and UMIs, was used to make TCR cDNA. TCRdb used MiXCR to reprocess the 5' RACE reads, holding one entry per CDR3 protein. The data show some 350,000 distinct CDR3 sequences, with approximately 9% seen just once and more than 15% held by the top ten. The sequencing used PBMCs, collected on the day of the first yellow fever vaccination. The sequence was collected from a man younger than 35 who received the YFV17D yellow fever vaccine. The rearrangement joins TRBV6-1 to TRBJ1-2; no definite D call. The CDR3 bases are TGTGCCAGCAGCAACGTCCCGGGGATCCATGGCTACACCTTC. This encodes CASSNVPGIHGYTF.